These 15 T cell receptor beta chains were all obtained from the same sample, sequenced in a study of shared clonotypes between healthy human individuals. CD8 cells regarded as naive lacked CD45RO, were positively chosen for CCR7, and omitted terminally differentiated effector memory CD45RA+ cells. Sequencing used immunoSEQ multiplex PCR; TCRdb keeps in-frame clones, though not all of them. Of 650,000 to 800,000 clones listed, about 92% are singletons. The sample was naive CD8+ T cells sorted from blood. Receptor source: a man aged 30-40 years in good health.

The chain joins TRBV13 to TRBJ2-7; the D gene is possibly TRBD1 (5 bases). Germline-derived CDR1 and CDR2 are PRHDT and FYEKMQ (reference sequence). The CDR3 consists of 16 residues. The V end was cut by 5 bases, the J end by 0 bases, with 17 bases between. The CDR3 loop reads CASSPRKQGHSYEQYF. CDR3 sequence (DNA): TGTGCCAGCAGCCCCCGAAAGCAGGGCCACTCCTACGAGCAGTACTTC.

The chain is built from TRBV5-1 and TRBJ2-7; no reliable D call. The germline V gene has CDR1 SGHRS and CDR2 YFSETQ. V was pared by 4 bases and J by 7 bases, with 15 bases between. The CDR3 is 13 amino acids. The CDR3 nucleotides are TGCGCCAGCAGCGGTGGGAAGGCTTGGGAGCAGTACTTC. Its protein product is CASSGGKAWEQYF.

This chain links TRBV10-1 with TRBJ1-4; a possible D gene is TRBD1 (6 bases). Trimming stripped 0 bases from V and 8 bases from J, with 10 bases between. The CDR3 sequence is 14 residues long. CDR1 is WNHNN, CDR2 SYGVQD, per germline (reference sequence). CDR3 loop: CASSESQGVEKLFF. DNA of the CDR3: TGCGCCAGCAGTGAGTCACAGGGCGTAGAAAAACTGTTTTTT.

The CDR3 nucleotides are TGTGCCAGCAGCCCCGGGACTAGCGGGGCGCTTGGGGAGACCCAGTACTTC. This translates into CASSPGTSGALGETQYF. The V and J genes are TRBV11-2 and TRBJ2-5; TRBD2 matches at 13 bases. Germline lookup yields CDR1 SGHAT and CDR2 FQNNGV. The CDR3 consists of 17 residues. V shed 5 bases and J 5 bases; nucleotides not matched to a gene: 11.

J is TRBJ2-2 and V is TRBV15; no reliable D call. CDR3 length equals 12 residues. V lost 5 bases and J 4 bases, leaving 5 bases between the germline ends. Germline V CDR1 and CDR2: LNHNV, YYDKDF (reference sequence). Here the CDR3 DNA reads TGTGCCACCAGCGGGCCCACCGGGGAGCTGTTTTTT. Translation: CATSGPTGELFF.

The chain is built from TRBV25-1 and TRBJ2-1; D remains ambiguous. The ends were cut back, 6 bases at V and 4 bases at J, with 4 bases in the middle. CDR3 length equals 11 residues. CDR1 is MGHDK and CDR2 is SYGVNS in the germline V gene. CDR3 sequence: CASRGYNEQFF. CDR3 nucleotide sequence: TGTGCCAGCAGAGGTTACAATGAGCAGTTCTTC.

The chain has TRBV7-6 and TRBJ2-3; no clear D gene. CDR1 and CDR2 (germline): SGHVS, FNYEAQ. The germline V and J ends were trimmed by 2 bases and 0 bases, with 9 bases remaining between them. This CDR3 comprises 15 residues. The CDR3 here is CASSLIPESTDTQYF. CDR3 sequence (DNA): TGTGCCAGCAGCTTAATCCCTGAAAGCACAGATACGCAGTATTTT. The variable domain in full, completed from reference TRBV7-6 and TRBJ2-3, reads GAGVSQSPRYKVTKRGQDVALRCDPISGHVSLYWYRQALGQGPEFLTYFNYEAQQDKSGLPNDRFSAERPEGSISTLTIQRTEQRDSAMYRCASSLIPESTDTQYFGPGTRLTVL.

V usage is TRBV28 and J usage is TRBJ2-2, with D possibly matching TRBD1 (5 bases). Germline CDR1 reads MDHEN; CDR2 reads SYDVKM. Trimming pared 6 bases from V and 4 bases from J, leaving 6 bases between. The CDR3 totals 12 residues. CDR3 sequence reads: CASRGLTGELFF. The CDR3 coding sequence is TGTGCCAGCAGGGGGCTCACCGGGGAGCTGTTTTTT.

The sample holds a few counts of this clone. CDR3 bases: TGTGCCAGCAGCTTAGAACAGACTAACTATGGCTACACCTTC. Translated, it gives CASSLEQTNYGYTF. The V call is TRBV7-9, the J call TRBJ1-2; D gene ambiguous. The CDR3 loop spans 14 amino acids. Germline CDR1 and CDR2: SEHNR and FQNEAQ (reference sequence). V was trimmed by 1 base and J by 0 bases, leaving 6 bases between them.

J is TRBJ2-1 and V is TRBV5-1; D remains unclear. V gave up 6 bases and J gave up 3 bases, with 10 bases separating them. This CDR3 has 13 residues. CDR1 SGHRS and CDR2 YFSETQ come from the germline V gene. CDR3 nucleotides: TGCGCCAGCACCGGAACGAACTACAATGAGCAGTTCTTC. Translating it yields CASTGTNYNEQFF.

This clone showed up just once. The V call is TRBV5-4, the J call TRBJ2-7, with 8 bases identical to TRBD2. Germline lookup yields CDR1 SGHNT and CDR2 YYREEE (reference sequence). Trimming removed 4 bases from V and 0 bases from J; junction bases left unmatched: 3. The CDR3 is made up of 14 amino acids. The CDR3 sequence: CASSPGLASYEQYF. The CDR3 coding sequence is TGTGCCAGCAGCCCAGGACTAGCCTCCTACGAGCAGTACTTC.

The chain uses TRBV7-9 and TRBJ2-1; no firm D call. Deletions cut 5 bases from V and 14 bases from J, with 4 bases between. Germline CDR1 SEHNR, CDR2 FQNEAQ (reference sequence). The CDR3 totals 8 residues. CDR3 nucleotides: TGTGCCAGCAGCCCGGAGTTCTTC. Protein: CASSPEFF.

The chain couples TRBV28 to TRBJ2-7; the match to TRBD2 covers 10 bases. J lost 4 bases, V lost 3 bases, and 6 bases had no gene match. The germline V gene encodes CDR1 MDHEN and CDR2 SYDVKM. The CDR3 sequence is 15 residues long. CDR3 residues: CASSLSSSGSYEQYF. CDR3 nucleotide sequence: TGTGCCAGCAGTTTGTCGTCTAGCGGGAGTTACGAGCAGTACTTC.

The chain's CDR3 is CASSPPAGANVLTF. CDR3 sequence (DNA): TGCGCCAGCAGCCCACCCGCTGGGGCCAACGTCCTGACTTTC. The chain carries TRBV5-1 and TRBJ2-6; D is undetermined. Per germline, CDR1 SGHRS and CDR2 YFSETQ. This CDR3 spans 14 amino acids. V shed 4 bases and J shed 2 bases, with 7 bases lying between them. Full variable domain (remainder filled in from reference TRBV5-1 and TRBJ2-6): KAGVTQTPRYLIKTRGQQVTLSCSPISGHRSVSWYQQTPGQGLQFLFEYFSETQRNKGNFPGRFSGRQFSNSRSEMNVSTLELGDSALYLCASSPPAGANVLTFGAGSRLTVL.

This rearrangement joins TRBV27 to TRBJ2-7, with 8 positions matching TRBD1. V was clipped by 0 bases and J by 5 bases; unmatched bases: 6. Germline CDR1 and CDR2: MNHEY and SMNVEV (reference sequence). The CDR3 consists of 15 residues. The CDR3 DNA reads as TGTGCCAGCAGTTTATCGGTCCAGGGGGCCAACGAGCAGTACTTC. Translated, it gives CASSLSVQGANEQYF.